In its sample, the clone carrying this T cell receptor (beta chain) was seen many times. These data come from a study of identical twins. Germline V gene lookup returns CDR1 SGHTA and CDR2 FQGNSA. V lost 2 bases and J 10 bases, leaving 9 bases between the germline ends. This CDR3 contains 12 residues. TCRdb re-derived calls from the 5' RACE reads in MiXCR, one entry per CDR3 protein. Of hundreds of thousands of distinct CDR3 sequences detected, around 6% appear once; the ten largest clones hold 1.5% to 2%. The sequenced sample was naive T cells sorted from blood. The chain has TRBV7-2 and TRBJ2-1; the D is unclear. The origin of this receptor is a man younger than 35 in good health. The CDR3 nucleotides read TGTGCCAGCAGCTTACCTGCCCCAGAGCAGTTCTTC. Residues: CASSLPAPEQFF.